This T cell receptor (beta chain) was found in a study of T-cell reconstitution after alpha-beta-depleted transplantation in children. This clonotype was observed a few times. Germline CDR1 and CDR2: SQVTM and ANQGSEA. Trimming took 1 base from V and 1 from J, leaving 4 bases between them. This CDR3 has 12 amino acids. A library of TCRbeta sequences, prepared with unique molecular identifiers, was generated. MiXCR was run by TCRdb on the PCR reads, yielding one entry per CDR3 protein. The data contain approximately 500,000 distinct CDR3 sequences, roughly a tenth of them seen just once; the ten biggest clones take up around 2%.

The sequencing here drew on PBMCs, taken before TCRalphabeta/CD19-depleted stem cell transplant. The gene calls are TRBV29-1 and TRBJ2-5; D unclear. The sequence came from a child aged 2 to 10 with inherited bone marrow failure, due to receive a stem cell transplant. CDR3 residues: CSVEGFQETQYF. CDR3 nucleotides: TGCAGCGTTGAAGGGTTCCAAGAGACCCAGTACTTC.